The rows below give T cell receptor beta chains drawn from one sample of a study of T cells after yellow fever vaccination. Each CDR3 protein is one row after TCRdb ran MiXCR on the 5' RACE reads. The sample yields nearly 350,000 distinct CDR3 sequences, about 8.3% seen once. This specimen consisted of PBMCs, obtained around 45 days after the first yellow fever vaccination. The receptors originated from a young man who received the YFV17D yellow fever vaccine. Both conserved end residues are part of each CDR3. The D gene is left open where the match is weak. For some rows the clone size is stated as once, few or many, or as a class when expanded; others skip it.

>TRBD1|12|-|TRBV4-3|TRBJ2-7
TGCGCCAGCAGCCCAGGGGGTTGGGAGCAGTACTTC
CASSPGGWEQYF
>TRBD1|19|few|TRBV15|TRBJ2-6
TGTGCCACCAGCAGAGAGGGACAGGCCTTTAAGTCTGGGGCCAACGTCCTGACTTTC
CATSREGQAFKSGANVLTF
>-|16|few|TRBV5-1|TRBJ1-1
TGCGCCAGCAGCTTGGTTTATCGGGGACGGAACACTGAAGCTTTCTTT
CASSLVYRGRNTEAFF
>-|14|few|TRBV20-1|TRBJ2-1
TGCAGTGCTTACCCTTGGAGCTCCTACAATGAGCAGTTCTTC
CSAYPWSSYNEQFF
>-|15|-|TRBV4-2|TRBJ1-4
TGTGCCAGCAGCCAAGATATAGGAGACAGTGAAAAACTGTTTTTT
CASSQDIGDSEKLFF
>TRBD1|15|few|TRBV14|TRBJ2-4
TGTGCCAGCAGCCAACTGGACAGGGGCAAAAACATTCAGTACTTC
CASSQLDRGKNIQYF
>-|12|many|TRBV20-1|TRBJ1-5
TGCAGTGCTAGCAGGGGAAATCAGCCCCAGCATTTT
CSASRGNQPQHF
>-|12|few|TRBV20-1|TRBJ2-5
TGCAGTGCTAGCCAGGACCAAGAGACCCAGTACTTC
CSASQDQETQYF
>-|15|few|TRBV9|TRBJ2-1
TGTGCCAGCAGCCCTTCGGGGTCCCGGATGAATGAGCAGTTCTTC
CASSPSGSRMNEQFF
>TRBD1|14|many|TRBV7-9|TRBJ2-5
TGTGCCAGCAGCGTACAGGGGGCGGGGGAGACCCAGTACTTC
CASSVQGAGETQYF
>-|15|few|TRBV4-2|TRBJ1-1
TGTGCCAGCAGCCCGGGGGACAACATGAACACTGAAGCTTTCTTT
CASSPGDNMNTEAFF
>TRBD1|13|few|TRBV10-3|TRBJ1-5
TGTGCCATCAGCGTCGACAGGGTGCAGCCCCAGCATTTT
CAISVDRVQPQHF
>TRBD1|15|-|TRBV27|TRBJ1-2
TGTGCCAGCAGTCAATTTGGATACAGGGGCGGTGGCTACACCTTC
CASSQFGYRGGGYTF
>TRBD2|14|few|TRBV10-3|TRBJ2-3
TGTGCCATCGCCTCTAGCGGGGGCACAGATACGCAGTATTTT
CAIASSGGTDTQYF
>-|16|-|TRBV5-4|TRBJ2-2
TGTGCCAGCAGCTTGGCAGTTGCGGCGTGGACCGGGGAGCTGTTTTTT
CASSLAVAAWTGELFF
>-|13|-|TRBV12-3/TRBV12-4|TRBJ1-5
TGTGCCAGCAGTCAGTCTCGCAATCAGCCCCAGCATTTT
CASSQSRNQPQHF
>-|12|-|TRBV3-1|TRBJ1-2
TGTGCCAGCAGCCAGGGAGCCGGTGGCTACACCTTC
CASSQGAGGYTF
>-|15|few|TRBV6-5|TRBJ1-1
TGTGCCAGCTTACTACTAGAGGGCCTGAACACTGAAGCTTTCTTT
CASLLLEGLNTEAFF
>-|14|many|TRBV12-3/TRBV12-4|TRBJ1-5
TGTGCCAGCAGTTTCGAGGGGCTCAATCAGCCCCAGCATTTT
CASSFEGLNQPQHF
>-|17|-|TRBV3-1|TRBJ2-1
TGTGCCAGCAGCCCGCAATTAGGAACCAGAGGGTTGAGTGAGCAGTTCTTC
CASSPQLGTRGLSEQFF
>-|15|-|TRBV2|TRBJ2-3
TGTGCCAGCAGTGAACGGGCTCCAGGAACAGATACGCAGTATTTT
CASSERAPGTDTQYF
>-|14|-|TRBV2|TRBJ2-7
TGTGCCAGCAGTGACCCCAGGGAAGTATACGAGCAGTACTTC
CASSDPREVYEQYF
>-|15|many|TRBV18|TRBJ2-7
TGTGCCAGCTCACCCGGACACGGACCATCCTACGAGCAGTACTTC
CASSPGHGPSYEQYF
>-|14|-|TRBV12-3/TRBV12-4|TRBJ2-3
TGTGCCAGCAGTTTACTAGCTTTCCCGGATACGCAGTATTTT
CASSLLAFPDTQYF
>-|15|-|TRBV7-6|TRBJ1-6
TGTGCCAGCAGGCAACTTCCTTGGTCTAATTCACCCCTCCACTTT
CASRQLPWSNSPLHF
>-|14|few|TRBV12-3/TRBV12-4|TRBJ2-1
TGTGCCAGCAATATTGGGACACCGGGCCATGAGCAGTTCTTC
CASNIGTPGHEQFF
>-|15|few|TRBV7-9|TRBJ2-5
TGTGCCAGCAGCTTAGAGAAGAGACAGATCGAGACCCAGTACTTC
CASSLEKRQIETQYF
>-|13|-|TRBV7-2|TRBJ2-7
TGTGCCAGCAGCTTAGCTTCAGATTACGAGCAGTACTTC
CASSLASDYEQYF
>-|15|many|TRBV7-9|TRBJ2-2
TGTGCCAGCAGCCCCCTTCGGGAAAACACCGGGGAGCTGTTTTTT
CASSPLRENTGELFF
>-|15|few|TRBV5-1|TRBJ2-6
TGCGCCAGCAGTCTTGAAAGCTCTGGGGCCAACGTCCTGACTTTC
CASSLESSGANVLTF
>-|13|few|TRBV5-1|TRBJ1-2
TGCGCCAGCAGCTTGGAGTACAACTATGGCTACACCTTC
CASSLEYNYGYTF
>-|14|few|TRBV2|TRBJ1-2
TGTGCCAGCAGCGCCGGGACGGATAACTATGGCTACACCTTC
CASSAGTDNYGYTF
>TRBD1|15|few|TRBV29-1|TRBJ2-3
TGCAGCGTTTCGGTGGGACAGGGGAGCACAGATACGCAGTATTTT
CSVSVGQGSTDTQYF
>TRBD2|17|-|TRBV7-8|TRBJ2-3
TGTGCCAGCAGCCCCCGGGGACTAGCGGGGGTAACAGATACGCAGTATTTT
CASSPRGLAGVTDTQYF
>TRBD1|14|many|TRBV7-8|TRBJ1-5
TGTGCCAGCAGTTATGGACAGGGGAATCAGCCCCAGCATTTT
CASSYGQGNQPQHF
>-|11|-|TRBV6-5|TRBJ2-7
TGTGCCAGCAGTCACAGGGAGGAGCAGTACTTC
CASSHREEQYF
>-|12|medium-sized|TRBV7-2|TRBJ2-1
TGTGCCAGCAGTGGACGGCACAATGAGCAGTTCTTC
CASSGRHNEQFF
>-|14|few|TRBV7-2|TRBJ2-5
TGTGCCAGCAGACGTGGACAGAGCCAAGAGACCCAGTACTTC
CASRRGQSQETQYF
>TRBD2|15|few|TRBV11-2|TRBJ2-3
TGTGCCAGCAGACCCGGACTAGCGGGGGGGTATACGCAGTATTTT
CASRPGLAGGYTQYF
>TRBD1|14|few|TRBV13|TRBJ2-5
TGTGCCAGCAGTTGGAGACAGGGCGGCGAGACCCAGTACTTC
CASSWRQGGETQYF
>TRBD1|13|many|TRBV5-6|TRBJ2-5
TGTGCCAGCTTACAGGGGCCCCAAGAGACCCAGTACTTC
CASLQGPQETQYF
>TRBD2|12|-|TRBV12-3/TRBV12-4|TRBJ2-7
TGTGCCAGCAGTGCCTCGGGGGGCGAGCAGTACTTC
CASSASGGEQYF
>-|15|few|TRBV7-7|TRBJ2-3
TGTGCCAGCAGCGACAACACAGGGCCCGTAGATACGCAGTATTTT
CASSDNTGPVDTQYF
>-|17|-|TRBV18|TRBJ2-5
TGTGCCAGCTCACCACTATCGACGGGGGCAGGTCGGGAGACCCAGTACTTC
CASSPLSTGAGRETQYF
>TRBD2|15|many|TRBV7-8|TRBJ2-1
TGTGCCAGCAGCTTTCTAGCGGGGCCCTACAATGAGCAGTTCTTC
CASSFLAGPYNEQFF
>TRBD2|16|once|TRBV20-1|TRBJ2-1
TGCTGTGCTCGTATTCCGCCCGGGGGGACTCAAAGTGAGCAGTTCTTC
CCARIPPGGTQSEQFF
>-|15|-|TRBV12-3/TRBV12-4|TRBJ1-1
TGTGCCAGCTCGCTCCCCAGGGGTCTGAACACTGAAGCTTTCTTT
CASSLPRGLNTEAFF
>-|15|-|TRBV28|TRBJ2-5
TGTGCCAGCAGTTTAGGGGGCAGGGGTAAAGAGACCCAGTACTTC
CASSLGGRGKETQYF
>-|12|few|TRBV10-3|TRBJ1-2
TGTGCCATCAGTGATGTTGGAGACCCCTCCACCTTC
CAISDVGDPSTF
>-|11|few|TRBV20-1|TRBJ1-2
TGCAGTGCTAGTTTGACCTATGGCTACACCTTC
CSASLTYGYTF
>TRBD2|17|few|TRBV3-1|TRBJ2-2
TGTGCCAGCAGCCAGGGACTAGCGGGTACGAACACCGGGGAGCTGTTTTTT
CASSQGLAGTNTGELFF
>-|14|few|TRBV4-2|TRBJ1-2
TGTGCCAGCAGCCAAGACAGGATTAACTATGGCTACACCTTC
CASSQDRINYGYTF
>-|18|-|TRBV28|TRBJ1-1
TGTGCCAGCTTCCTTAAATTGAGGATACAGGGACGTAAATCGGGAGCTTTCTTT
CASFLKLRIQGRKSGAFF
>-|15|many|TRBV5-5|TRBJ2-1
TGTGCCAGCAGGAACGGGCAGAAAACCTACAATGAGCAGTTCTTC
CASRNGQKTYNEQFF
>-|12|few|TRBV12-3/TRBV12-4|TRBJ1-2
TGTGCCACTAGGGGTTCCAAGTATGGCTACACCTTC
CATRGSKYGYTF
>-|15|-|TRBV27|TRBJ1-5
TGTGCCAGCAGTTTATTTGGGGGAGGCAATCAGCCCCAGCATTTT
CASSLFGGGNQPQHF
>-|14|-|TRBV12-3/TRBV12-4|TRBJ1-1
TGTGCCAGCAGTTTAATCTTAGGGAACACTGAAGCTTTCTTT
CASSLILGNTEAFF
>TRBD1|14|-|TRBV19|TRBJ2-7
TGTGCCAGTAGTGCAGGACAGGGGATCTACGAGCAGTACTTC
CASSAGQGIYEQYF
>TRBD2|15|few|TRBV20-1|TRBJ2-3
TGCAGTGCTAGGGGACTAGCGGGTAGCACAGATACGCAGTATTTT
CSARGLAGSTDTQYF